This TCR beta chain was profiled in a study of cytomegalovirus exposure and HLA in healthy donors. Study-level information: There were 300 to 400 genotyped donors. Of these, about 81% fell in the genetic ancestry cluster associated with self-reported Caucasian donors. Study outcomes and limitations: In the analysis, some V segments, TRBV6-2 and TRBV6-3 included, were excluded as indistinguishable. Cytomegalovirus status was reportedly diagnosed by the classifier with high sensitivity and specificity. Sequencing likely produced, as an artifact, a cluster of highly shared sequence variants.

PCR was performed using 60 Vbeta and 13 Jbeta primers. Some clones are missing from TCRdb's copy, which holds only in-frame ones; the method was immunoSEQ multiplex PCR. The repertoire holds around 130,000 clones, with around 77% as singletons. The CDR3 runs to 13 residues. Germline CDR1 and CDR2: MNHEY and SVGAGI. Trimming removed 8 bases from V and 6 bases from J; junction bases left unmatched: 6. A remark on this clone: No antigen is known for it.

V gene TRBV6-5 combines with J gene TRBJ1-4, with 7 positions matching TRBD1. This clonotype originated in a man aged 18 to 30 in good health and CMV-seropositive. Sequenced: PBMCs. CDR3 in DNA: TGTGCCAGCTCCGGCAGGGGGTATGAAAAACTGTTTTTT. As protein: CASSGRGYEKLFF.